This TCR beta chain stems from a study of T cells in Graves' hyperthyroidism and ophthalmopathy. Overall study context: Peripheral blood specimens were obtained at initial diagnosis, prior to any treatment.

RNA transcripts gave rise to amplified TCR beta CDR3 regions. The HTBI primer set served for first-round RT-PCR of the TCR CDR3. TCRdb reprocessed the multiplex PCR reads with MiXCR, giving one entry per CDR3 protein. The table shows hundreds of thousands of distinct CDR3 sequences, with around 20% occurring only once. Losses at the gene ends were 8 bases for V and 5 bases for J; bases not matched to a gene: 14. The CDR3 is 15 residues long. Germline CDR1 is MNHEY and CDR2 is SMNVEV (reference sequence). This clonotype showed up just a few times. From 10 ml of fresh peripheral blood, PBMCs were isolated.

This receptor was obtained from a man aged 30 to 39 with Graves' ophthalmopathy. Sequenced sample: blood. The V gene is TRBV27, the J gene TRBJ2-5; 7 bases map to TRBD2. Written as DNA, the CDR3 is TGTGCCAGCCGTCCACCGGGACTACCGGGGGAGACCCAGTACTTC. Translation: CASRPPGLPGETQYF.